This T cell receptor beta chain was recovered during a study of T cells in Graves' hyperthyroidism and ophthalmopathy. Amplified TCR beta CDR3 regions derived from RNA transcripts. With the HTBI primer set, the TCR CDR3 went through a first round of RT-PCR. TCRdb re-called the multiplex PCR reads with MiXCR, one entry per CDR3 protein. The data show under 300,000 distinct CDR3 sequences, approximately 12% seen once. This clonotype was detected ten times or more. Germline V CDR1 and CDR2: SGHAT, FQDESV (reference sequence). Trimming removed 5 bases from V and 4 bases from J, with 13 bases in between. The CDR3 has 14 residues.

The sequenced sample was blood. This clonotype was sampled from a woman aged 25 to 39 with Graves' hyperthyroidism that later progressed to Graves' ophthalmopathy. The V call is TRBV11-1, the J call TRBJ2-3, with D possibly TRBD2 on 5 matching bases. The CDR3 spells CASSQRELADTQYF. The CDR3 nucleotides read TGTGCCAGCAGCCAGAGGGAGCTAGCAGATACGCAGTATTTT.